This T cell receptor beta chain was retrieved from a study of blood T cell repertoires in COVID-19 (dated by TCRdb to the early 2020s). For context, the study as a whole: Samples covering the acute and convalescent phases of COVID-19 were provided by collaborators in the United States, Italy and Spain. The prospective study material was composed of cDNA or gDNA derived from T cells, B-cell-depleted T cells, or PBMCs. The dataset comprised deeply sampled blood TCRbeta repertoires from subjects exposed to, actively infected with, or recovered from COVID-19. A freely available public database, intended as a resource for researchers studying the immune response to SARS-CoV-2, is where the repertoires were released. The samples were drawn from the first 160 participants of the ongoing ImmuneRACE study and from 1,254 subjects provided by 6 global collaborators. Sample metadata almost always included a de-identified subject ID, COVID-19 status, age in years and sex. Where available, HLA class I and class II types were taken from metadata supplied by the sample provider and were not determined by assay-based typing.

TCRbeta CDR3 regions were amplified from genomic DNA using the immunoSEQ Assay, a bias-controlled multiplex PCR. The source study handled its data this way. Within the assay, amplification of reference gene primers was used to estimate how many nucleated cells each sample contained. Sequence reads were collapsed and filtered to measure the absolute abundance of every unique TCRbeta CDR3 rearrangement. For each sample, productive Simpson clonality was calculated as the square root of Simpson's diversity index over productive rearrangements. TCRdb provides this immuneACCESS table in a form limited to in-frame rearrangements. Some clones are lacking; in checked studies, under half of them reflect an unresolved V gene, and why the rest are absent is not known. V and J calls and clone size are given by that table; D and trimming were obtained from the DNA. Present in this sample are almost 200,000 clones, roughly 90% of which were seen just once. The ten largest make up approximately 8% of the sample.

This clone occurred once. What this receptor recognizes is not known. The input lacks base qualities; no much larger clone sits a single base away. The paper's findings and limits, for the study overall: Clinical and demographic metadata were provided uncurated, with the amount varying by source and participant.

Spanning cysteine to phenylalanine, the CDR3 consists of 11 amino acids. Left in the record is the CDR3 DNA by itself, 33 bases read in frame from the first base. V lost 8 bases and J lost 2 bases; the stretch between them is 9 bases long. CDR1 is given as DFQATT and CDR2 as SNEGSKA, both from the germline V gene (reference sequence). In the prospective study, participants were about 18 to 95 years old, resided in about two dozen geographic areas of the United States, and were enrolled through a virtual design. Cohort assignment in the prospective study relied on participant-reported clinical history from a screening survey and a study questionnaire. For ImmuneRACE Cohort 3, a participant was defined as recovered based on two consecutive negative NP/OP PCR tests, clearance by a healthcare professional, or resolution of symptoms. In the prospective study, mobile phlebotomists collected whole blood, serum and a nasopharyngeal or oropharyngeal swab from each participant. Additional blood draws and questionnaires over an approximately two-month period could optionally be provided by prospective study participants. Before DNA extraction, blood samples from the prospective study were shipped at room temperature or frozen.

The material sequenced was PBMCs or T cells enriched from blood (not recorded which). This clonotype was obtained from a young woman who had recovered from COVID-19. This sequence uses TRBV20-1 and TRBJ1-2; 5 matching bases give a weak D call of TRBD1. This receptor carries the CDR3 CSLRGNYGYTF. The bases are TGCAGTCTCCGGGGGAACTATGGCTACACCTTC.